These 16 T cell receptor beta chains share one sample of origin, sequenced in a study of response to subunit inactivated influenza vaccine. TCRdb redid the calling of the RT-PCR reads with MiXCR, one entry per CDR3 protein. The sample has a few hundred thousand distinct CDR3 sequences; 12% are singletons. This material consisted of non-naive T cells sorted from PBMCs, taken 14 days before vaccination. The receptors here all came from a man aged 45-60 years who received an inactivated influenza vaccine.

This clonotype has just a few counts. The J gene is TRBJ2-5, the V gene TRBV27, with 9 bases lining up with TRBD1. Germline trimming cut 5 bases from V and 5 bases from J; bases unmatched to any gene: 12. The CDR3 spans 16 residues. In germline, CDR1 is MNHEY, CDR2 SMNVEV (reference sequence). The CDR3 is CASSTTGTGLGETQYF. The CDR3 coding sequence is TGTGCCAGCAGTACAACCGGGACAGGGCTTGGTGAGACCCAGTACTTC.

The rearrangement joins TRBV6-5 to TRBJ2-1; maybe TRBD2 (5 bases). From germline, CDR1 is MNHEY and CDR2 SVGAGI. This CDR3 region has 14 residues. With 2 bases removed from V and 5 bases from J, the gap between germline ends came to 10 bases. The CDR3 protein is CASSYSLADNEQFF. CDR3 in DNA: TGTGCCAGCAGTTACAGCCTAGCTGACAATGAGCAGTTCTTC.

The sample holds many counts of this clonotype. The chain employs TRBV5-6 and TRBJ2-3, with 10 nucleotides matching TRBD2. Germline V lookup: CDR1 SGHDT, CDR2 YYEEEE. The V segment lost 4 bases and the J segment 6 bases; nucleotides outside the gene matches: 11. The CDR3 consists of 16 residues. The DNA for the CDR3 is TGTGCCAGCAGCCGGACTAGCGGCCCCCCGCGGGATACGCAGTATTTT. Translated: CASSRTSGPPRDTQYF.

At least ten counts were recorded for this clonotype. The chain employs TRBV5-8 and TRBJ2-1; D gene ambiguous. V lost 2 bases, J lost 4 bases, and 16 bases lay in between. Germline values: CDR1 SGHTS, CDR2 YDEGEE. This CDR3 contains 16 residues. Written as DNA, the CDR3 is TGTGCCAGCAGCTTTGGGCCTTCTTTCTGGTACAATGAGCAGTTCTTC. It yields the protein CASSFGPSFWYNEQFF.

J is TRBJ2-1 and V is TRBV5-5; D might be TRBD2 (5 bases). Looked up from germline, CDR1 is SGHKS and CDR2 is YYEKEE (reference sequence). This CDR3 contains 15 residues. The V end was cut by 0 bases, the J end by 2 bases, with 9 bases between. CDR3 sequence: CASSLGGLAYNEQFF. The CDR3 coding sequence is TGTGCCAGCAGCTTGGGCGGGTTAGCCTACAATGAGCAGTTCTTC.

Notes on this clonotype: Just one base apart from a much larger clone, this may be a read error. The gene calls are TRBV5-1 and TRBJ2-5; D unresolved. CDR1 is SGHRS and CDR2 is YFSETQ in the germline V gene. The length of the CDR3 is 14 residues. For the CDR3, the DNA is TGCGCCAGCAGCTTGCCCGGAAACCAAGAGATCCAGTACTTC. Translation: CASSLPGNQEIQYF.

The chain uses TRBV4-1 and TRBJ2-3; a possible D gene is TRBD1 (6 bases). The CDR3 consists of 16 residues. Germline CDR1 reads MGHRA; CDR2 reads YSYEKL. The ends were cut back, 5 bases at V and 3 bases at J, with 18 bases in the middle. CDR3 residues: CASSFAVGARTDTQYF. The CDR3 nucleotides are TGCGCCAGCAGCTTTGCCGTGGGGGCGCGAACAGATACGCAGTATTTT.

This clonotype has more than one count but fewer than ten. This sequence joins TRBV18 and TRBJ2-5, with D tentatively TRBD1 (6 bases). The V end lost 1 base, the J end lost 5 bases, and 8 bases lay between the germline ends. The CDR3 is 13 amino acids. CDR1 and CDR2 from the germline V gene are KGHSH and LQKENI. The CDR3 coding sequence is TGTGCCAGCTCACCACGAGACAGGGAGACCCAGTACTTC. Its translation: CASSPRDRETQYF.

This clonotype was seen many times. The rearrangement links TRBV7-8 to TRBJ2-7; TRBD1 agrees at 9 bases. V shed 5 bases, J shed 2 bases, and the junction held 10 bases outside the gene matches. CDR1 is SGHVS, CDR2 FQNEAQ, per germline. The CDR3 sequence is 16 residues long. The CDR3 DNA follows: TGTGCCAGCAGCCGAGGTTTTCGGGACAGGGCCTACGAGCAGTACTTC. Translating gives CASSRGFRDRAYEQYF.

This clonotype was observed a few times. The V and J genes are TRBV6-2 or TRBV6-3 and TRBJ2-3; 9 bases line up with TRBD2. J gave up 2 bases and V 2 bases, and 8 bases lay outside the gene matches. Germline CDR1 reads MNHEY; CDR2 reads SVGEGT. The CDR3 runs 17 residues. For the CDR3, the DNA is TGTGCCAGCAGTTACAATTTGCGGGGGGGCTCCACAGATACGCAGTATTTT. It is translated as CASSYNLRGGSTDTQYF.

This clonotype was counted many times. The CDR3 DNA reads TGTGCCAGCAGATTATCCCCACGGAGTGGCAACGAGCAGTACTTC. Amino acids: CASRLSPRSGNEQYF. V gene TRBV7-2 combines with J gene TRBJ2-7; D not resolved. This CDR3 has 15 residues. The ends were cut back, 6 bases at V and 5 bases at J, with 20 bases in the middle. Germline V CDR1 and CDR2: SGHTA, FQGNSA. Full variable domain (missing parts from reference TRBV7-2 and TRBJ2-7): GAGVSQSPSNKVTEKGKDVELRCDPISGHTALYWYRQSLGQGLEFLIYFQGNSAPDKSGLPSDRFSAERTGGSVSTLTIQRTQQEDSAVYLCASRLSPRSGNEQYFGPGTRLTVT.

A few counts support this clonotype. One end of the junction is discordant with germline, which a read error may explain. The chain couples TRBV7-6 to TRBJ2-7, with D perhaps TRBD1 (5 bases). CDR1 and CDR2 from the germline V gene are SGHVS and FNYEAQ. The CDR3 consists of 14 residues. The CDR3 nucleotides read TGTGCCACCAGCCTAGGGGCTTCAAGTGGCGAGCAGTACTTC. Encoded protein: CATSLGASSGEQYF.

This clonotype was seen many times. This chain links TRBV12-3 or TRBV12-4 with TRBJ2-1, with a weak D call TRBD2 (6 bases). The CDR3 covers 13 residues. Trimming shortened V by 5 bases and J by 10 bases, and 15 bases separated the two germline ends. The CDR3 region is CASSNDVGGEQFF. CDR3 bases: TGTGCCAGCAGTAACGACGTTGGGGGGGAGCAGTTCTTC.

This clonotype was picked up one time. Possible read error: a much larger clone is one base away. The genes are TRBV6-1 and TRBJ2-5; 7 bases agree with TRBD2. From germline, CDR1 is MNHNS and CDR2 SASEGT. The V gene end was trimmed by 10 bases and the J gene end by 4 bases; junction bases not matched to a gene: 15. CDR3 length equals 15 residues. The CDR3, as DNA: TGTGCCATCAGCCGCGGACTAGTAACCTTAGAGACCCAGTACTTC. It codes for CAISRGLVTLETQYF.

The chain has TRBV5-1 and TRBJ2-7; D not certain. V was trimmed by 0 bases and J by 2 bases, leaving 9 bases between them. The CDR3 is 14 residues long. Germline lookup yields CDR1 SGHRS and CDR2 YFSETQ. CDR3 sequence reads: CASSLASATYEQYF. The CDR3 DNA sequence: TGCGCCAGCAGCTTGGCTTCAGCTACCTACGAGCAGTACTTC.

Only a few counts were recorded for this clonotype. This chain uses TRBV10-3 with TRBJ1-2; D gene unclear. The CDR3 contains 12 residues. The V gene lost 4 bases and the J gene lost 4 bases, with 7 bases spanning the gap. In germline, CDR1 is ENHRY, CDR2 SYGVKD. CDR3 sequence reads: CAISGSSYGYTF. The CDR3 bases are TGTGCCATCAGTGGAAGCAGCTATGGCTACACCTTC.